This T cell receptor beta chain appears in the sequencing data of a study of T cells in Graves' hyperthyroidism and ophthalmopathy. This clonotype occurred a few times. The CDR3 regions of TCR beta were amplified from RNA transcripts. First-round RT-PCR with HTBI primers amplified the TCR CDR3 region. TCRdb called the multiplex PCR reads again in MiXCR, with one record for every CDR3 protein. Here the sample spans hundreds of thousands of distinct CDR3 sequences, about 17% being singletons. Germline V gives CDR1 SGHTA, CDR2 FQGTGA. This CDR3 region has 14 residues. V shed 4 bases and J shed 3 bases, with 11 bases lying between them.

The specimen was blood. This sequence joins TRBV7-3 and TRBJ2-3, with a weak D call TRBD2 (6 bases). This clonotype originated in a woman in her thirties with Graves' hyperthyroidism. CDR3: CASSSRGVTDTQYF. The CDR3 DNA reads as TGTGCCAGCAGCTCCCGCGGGGTAACAGATACGCAGTATTTT.